The present entry profiles one TCR beta chain with its context. The study drew participants aged about 18 to 95 years from roughly 25 US areas. Clinical history as reported by participants underpinned cohort assignment. These data originate in a study of blood T cell repertoires in COVID-19. Study background: Acute-phase and convalescent COVID-19 samples originated in the United States, Italy and Spain.

The CDR3 covers 16 residues. With 3 bases clipped from V and 6 bases from J, the junction kept 11 bases outside the gene matches. The germline V gene encodes CDR1 SGDLS and CDR2 YYNGEE. In the authors' methods: Amplification of reference gene primers provided the estimated nucleated cell counts. TCRdb's table, derived via immunoSEQ multiplex PCR, lists solely in-frame clones and lacks some. V, J and clone size reflect that table, while D and trimming were determined from the DNA. The table includes under 200,000 clones, 75% to 85% detected once. V is TRBV9 and J is TRBJ1-1; 10 bases line up with TRBD1. This receptor was taken from a woman aged 55-75 years who had recovered from COVID-19. Sequencing was carried out using PBMCs or T cells enriched from blood (not recorded which). The CDR3 nucleotides are TGTGCCAGCAGCGCTCCCCCCGGGACAGGGGCCCCTGAAGCTTTCTTT. Its protein product is CASSAPPGTGAPEAFF.